This T cell receptor beta chain was identified during a study of robustness of blood B and T cell sequencing (dated by TCRdb to 2016 to 2019). Describing the broader study: The goal of the study was to figure out the amount of peripheral blood required to reliably characterize the TCRbeta and IgG repertoires of an individual. Each of the roughly ten independently drawn blood samples had its TCRbeta and IgG repertoires measured. For technical replicates, two replicate TCRbeta cDNA libraries were prepared from one shared RNA pool that came from a single 10 ml draw.

TCRbeta repertoires were measured from mRNA instead of genomic DNA, an approach that captures expressed receptors. Without cell sorting, buffy coat leukocytes were collected into Trizol, and RNA was extracted using the Direct-zol RNA MiniPrep Plus kit. To separate plasma, buffy coat and red blood cells, EDTA blood tubes were immediately centrifuged at 4 degrees C. Results and caveats for the whole study, not just this receptor: The TCRbeta rarefaction curves did not fully level off, which suggests under-sequencing or many low-abundance clonotypes. No improvement in the overlap of rare TCRbeta clonotypes was observed when tubes were pooled, implying that much larger blood volumes would be needed for rare TCRbeta clonotypes to be captured. Coverage of the top 10,000 TCRbeta clonotypes approached saturation when 3 or 4 tubes (roughly 26-40 ml blood) were combined. Evidence of cross-contamination, likely from batch processing, showed up in one pair of TCRbeta libraries, so the UMI-sequence pairs shared by that pair of libraries were removed. When technical replicate libraries were compared, roughly 95% of the top 10,000 TCRbeta clonotypes in one library also turned up in the other. The 1,000 most abundant TCRbeta clonotypes from the pooled draws were found in every single 10 ml sample. EDTA tubes required immediate fractionation, limiting use in multi-site collections.

Library construction relied on PCR. The sample was run on an Illumina MiSeq. cDNA was synthesized with SMARTScribe reverse transcriptase and a 5' template-switch oligo that added a universal priming site. Each cDNA molecule was tagged by a 12-nucleotide random unique molecular identifier (UMI) carried on the template-switch oligo. Chain-specific reverse primers targeted TCRbeta transcripts during reverse transcription. Leftover template-switch adapters were removed by uracil DNA glycosylase treatment, and cDNA was purified using a Qiagen MinElute kit. For the first PCR, 20 to 25 cycles were run with KAPA HiFi HotStart ReadyMix and step-out primers, split across four 50 ul reactions. Before any further amplification, the products of the first-round PCR were gel-purified. Illumina Nextera adapters were attached in a second PCR of approximately 8 cycles, and the libraries were then purified and pooled. A 50-nucleotide 5' read captured the UMI barcode for each TCRbeta molecule. The paper's data handling went like this. The MIGEC toolkit was used to group reads by UMI into consensus reads. PEAR was used to merge forward and reverse consensus reads into final reads. A custom decontamination script removed identical UMI-sequence pairs shared across libraries, treating them as cross-sample contamination. MIGMAP, a wrapper around IgBLAST, was used for V(D)J assignment and CDR3 extraction. TCR clonotypes were defined by identical V gene, J gene and CDR3 amino acid sequence, and CDR1 and CDR2 were left unsequenced. The raw public reads went through TCRdb reprocessing: fastp at Q25, MiXCR clone calling, in-frame beta chains kept. CDR3 protein duplicates are merged, each entry listing the most common genes and DNA. The V and J calls and clone size are TCRdb's, not the authors'. The sample table lists fewer than 1,500 distinct CDR3 sequences, roughly 62% of them with a count of one. 38% of the sample is held by the ten biggest clonotypes.

The CDR3 numbers 15 residues from cysteine through phenylalanine. Of the read, only the CDR3 DNA is kept; its 45 bases are in frame from base 1. Trimming removed 4 bases from V and 5 bases from J; the gene matches leave 7 bases unexplained. Taken from the germline V gene, the CDR1 and CDR2 loops are MGHRA and YSYEKL. This clonotype appeared a few times. It lacks a known antigen. Base-call qualities are not available, and no considerably larger clone is one nucleotide away. The sequence is built from TRBV4-1 and TRBJ1-5; 8 middle bases align to TRBD1. The source material was peripheral blood. The receptor's source is a human donor in good health. The bases read TGCGCCAGCAGCCTCACCCCAGGGGGCGATCAGCCCCAGCATTTT. Translated, it gives CASSLTPGGDQPQHF.